What follows describes a single T cell receptor beta chain. The data belong to a study of blood T cell repertoires in COVID-19. Study overall: Specimens from acute and convalescent COVID-19 originated in the United States, Italy and Spain. Sources were T cells, B-cell-depleted T cells, or PBMCs; the material itself was cDNA or gDNA.

CDR1 and CDR2 (germline): SGHNT, YYREEE (reference sequence). The CDR3 sequence is 13 residues long. J gave up 6 bases and V 0 bases, and 2 bases lay outside the gene matches. Clones were sequenced by immunoSEQ multiplex PCR, and TCRdb holds only the in-frame ones, with some missing. The data contain some 80,000 clones, approximately 80% of them singletons. Sequenced material: peripheral blood. J is TRBJ1-2 and V is TRBV5-4; 7 bases agree with TRBD1. The source is a man aged 80 or over with acute or convalescent COVID-19. CDR3 nucleotides: TGTGCCAGCAGCTTGGAAGGGGGCAATGGCTACACCTTC. Translation: CASSLEGGNGYTF.